This T cell receptor beta chain stems from a study of cytomegalovirus exposure and HLA in healthy donors. The ends lost 2 bases at V and 8 bases at J; junction bases unmatched: 7. CDR1 is MNHEY, CDR2 SVGAGI, per germline. The CDR3 has 15 residues. PCR used 60 Vbeta primers and 13 Jbeta primers. TCRdb keeps only in-frame clones here, not all; method: immunoSEQ multiplex PCR. This sample has 80,000 to 95,000 clones, with 55% to 85% found just once. V is TRBV6-5 and J is TRBJ2-1; 9 bases fit TRBD2. The source of this sequence is a woman aged 18-29 years in good health and CMV-seropositive. The sequencing sample was made of PBMCs. In nucleotides, the CDR3 is TGTGCCAGCAGTTACGCCGGCGGGGGGGCGGATGAGCAGTTCTTC. Translation: CASSYAGGGADEQFF.